Each of the 10 T cell receptor beta chains below was sequenced from the same sample in a study of T-cell memory formation after mild COVID-19. Each CDR3 protein gets one entry after TCRdb re-called the 5' RACE reads with MiXCR. The table shows over 55,000 distinct CDR3 sequences, with 8% to 9.5% occurring only once. Sequences were obtained from PBMCs or a T cell subset sorted from them (not recorded which). These receptors originate from a man aged 18 to 35 who had mild COVID-19 (a few samples of this study predate the infection). Cell type and time point are not known.

The table lists this clonotype with a few counts. This chain links TRBV5-1 with TRBJ2-1; D perhaps matches TRBD2 (6 bases). Germline CDR1 is SGHRS and CDR2 is YFSETQ. V lost 2 bases to trimming and J lost 0 bases, with 9 bases between them. This CDR3 region has 15 residues. DNA for the CDR3: TGCGCCAGCAGCTTTGGCGGGGTCTCCTACAATGAGCAGTTCTTC. Protein product: CASSFGGVSYNEQFF.

The V and J genes are TRBV18 and TRBJ2-7; tentatively, D is TRBD1 (6 bases). This CDR3 has 14 amino acids. Germline V lookup: CDR1 KGHSH, CDR2 LQKENI. The germline V and J ends were trimmed by 3 bases and 5 bases, with 14 bases remaining between them. CDR3 sequence (DNA): TGTGCCAGCTCACCGGGCAGGGGAACTGACGAGCAGTACGTC. Translated: CASSPGRGTDEQYV.

The rearrangement uses TRBV5-1 and TRBJ2-1; the match to TRBD1 covers 7 bases. This CDR3 region has 14 residues. Trimming cost V 3 bases and J 8 bases; bases outside gene matches: 8. The germline V gene encodes CDR1 SGHRS and CDR2 YFSETQ. The CDR3 reads CASSSKTGPYEQFF. In DNA form, the CDR3 reads TGCGCCAGCAGCTCGAAGACAGGGCCGTATGAGCAGTTCTTC.

This clonotype was observed a handful of times. The J gene is TRBJ2-1, the V gene TRBV5-1; D not certain. The CDR3 has 14 amino acids. Trimming pared 0 bases from V and 5 bases from J, leaving 9 bases between. Germline CDR1 is SGHRS and CDR2 is YFSETQ. The CDR3 nucleotides are TGCGCCAGCAGCTTGGCCCCACCGAACAATGAGCAGTTCTTC. It yields the protein CASSLAPPNNEQFF. Drawing the rest from reference TRBV5-1 and TRBJ2-1, the complete variable domain is KAGVTQTPRYLIKTRGQQVTLSCSPISGHRSVSWYQQTPGQGLQFLFEYFSETQRNKGNFPGRFSGRQFSNSRSEMNVSTLELGDSALYLCASSLAPPNNEQFFGPGTRLTVL.

This clonotype was seen a few times. The rearrangement joins TRBV9 to TRBJ2-3; a weak D match, TRBD2 (6 bases). CDR3 length equals 15 residues. CDR1 is SGDLS, CDR2 YYNGEE, per germline. The V end was cut by 3 bases, the J end by 6 bases, with 17 bases between. CDR3 amino acids: CASSAEGSSTDTQYF. DNA for the CDR3: TGTGCCAGCAGCGCGGAGGGGAGCTCTACTGATACGCAGTATTTT.

This clonotype was detected many times. This rearrangement joins TRBV20-1 to TRBJ1-1, with D hard to call. Germline V gives CDR1 DFQATT, CDR2 SNEGSKA (reference sequence). This CDR3 is 11 amino acids long. Trimming removed 6 bases from V and 6 bases from J, with 11 bases in between. The chain's CDR3 is CSATHQAEAFF. In nucleotides, the CDR3 is TGCAGTGCCACCCATCAGGCTGAAGCTTTCTTT.

This clonotype was picked up a small number of times. Compared with germline, one end of the junction differs, possibly owing to a read error. The genes are TRBV20-1 and TRBJ2-3; TRBD2 might be the D (6 bases). CDR3 length: 14 amino acids. Germline V gene sequence: CDR1 DFQATT, CDR2 SNEGSKA (reference sequence). The CDR3 nucleotides are TGCAGTGCGAGAGGTCCTAGCGGCACAGATACGCAGTATTTT. Encoded protein: CSARGPSGTDTQYF.

This clonotype was observed a few times. The rearrangement uses TRBV30 and TRBJ1-6, with unresolved D. CDR3 length: 11 residues. The germline V gene has CDR1 GTSNPN and CDR2 SVGIG (reference sequence). The V gene lost 0 bases and the J gene lost 7 bases, with 1 base spanning the gap. The DNA of the CDR3 is TGTGCCTGGAGTGTAAATTCACCCCTCCACTTT. Translating gives CAWSVNSPLHF.

The rearrangement links TRBV12-3 or TRBV12-4 to TRBJ2-3, with TRBD2 identical over 11 bases. V shed 2 bases and J 4 bases; nucleotides not matched to a gene: 5. CDR3 size: 16 residues. CDR3 coding DNA: TGTGCCAGCAGTTTAATTGGTAGCGGGGGGGCAGATACGCAGTATTTT. Its protein product is CASSLIGSGGADTQYF.

The rearrangement links TRBV20-1 to TRBJ1-1; no reliable D call. This CDR3 is 15 amino acids long. Germline lookup yields CDR1 DFQATT and CDR2 SNEGSKA (reference sequence). Trimming removed 2 bases from V and 1 base from J, with 14 bases in between. The CDR3 region is CSARITGLKNTEAFF. In nucleotides, the CDR3 is TGCAGTGCTAGAATAACCGGACTGAAGAACACTGAAGCTTTCTTT.